The clone carrying this T cell receptor (beta chain) showed up many times. Its specificity is unknown. These data are taken from a study of neurological immune-mediated disorders. Study-wide results and caveats: The repertoires of 18 of 34 multiple sclerosis patients fell into one related-CDR3 cluster (a possible signature) under phylogenetic grouping. The greatest TCR clonal expansion appeared in HTLV-1-associated myelopathy and the smallest, falling below healthy controls, in multiple sclerosis.

A 10-nucleotide random UMI tagged transcripts in template-switch 5'RACE cDNA synthesis. TCRdb re-called the 5' RACE reads with MiXCR, one entry per CDR3 protein. The sample lists approximately 100,000 distinct CDR3 sequences; around 3.4% were seen once. From germline, CDR1 is ENHRY and CDR2 SYGVKD. There are 14 residues in the CDR3. Losses at the gene ends were 10 bases for V and 4 bases for J; bases not matched to a gene: 12. This receptor was identified in a woman aged 18-35 years with multiple sclerosis. Input material: PBMCs. The chain carries TRBV10-3 and TRBJ2-7, with 8 bases lining up with TRBD1. CDR3 sequence reads: CATNPGTGIYEQYF. CDR3 coding DNA: TGTGCCACCAACCCCGGGACAGGTATATACGAGCAGTACTTC.